The rows below give T cell receptor beta chains drawn from one sample of a study of PD-1 blockade in classical Hodgkin lymphoma. TCRdb keeps only in-frame clones here, not all; method: immunoSEQ multiplex PCR. This repertoire shows about 100,000 clones, 75% to 90% found once; its top ten account for about 7.1%. The sample here was peripheral blood mononuclear cells (PBMCs), taken before the second cycle of nivolumab. The receptors stem from a human donor with classical Hodgkin lymphoma. Each CDR3 is given without its conserved first and last residue.

TRBV7-2 | ASSLEGLFYGYT
TRBV5-4 | ASSKGPPEHPFYNSPLH
TRBV4-1 | ASSRTESSGNTIY
TRBV19 | ASSIKGLGTARTEAF
TRBV7-8 | ASSRSGGPALTEQF
TRBV5-1 | ASSLAGTGERETQY
TRBV23-1 | ASTTSMRGSSYNEQF
TRBV2 | ASSDIPQGNSPLH
TRBV19 | ASSLRGFGNTIY
TRBV15 | ATSSGTGAHGYT
TRBV7-9 | ASSPEEQF
TRBV16 | ASSQRPYSGWNTEAF
TRBV19 | ASSIQGPWGQLNTEAF
TRBV28 | ASSPSGTSGDEQY
TRBV12-5 | ASGFDQGTEAF
TRBV6-1 | ASSGTGGKANTIY
TRBV19 | ASAAGGPGEQF
TRBV9 | ASSVDRTTNEKLF